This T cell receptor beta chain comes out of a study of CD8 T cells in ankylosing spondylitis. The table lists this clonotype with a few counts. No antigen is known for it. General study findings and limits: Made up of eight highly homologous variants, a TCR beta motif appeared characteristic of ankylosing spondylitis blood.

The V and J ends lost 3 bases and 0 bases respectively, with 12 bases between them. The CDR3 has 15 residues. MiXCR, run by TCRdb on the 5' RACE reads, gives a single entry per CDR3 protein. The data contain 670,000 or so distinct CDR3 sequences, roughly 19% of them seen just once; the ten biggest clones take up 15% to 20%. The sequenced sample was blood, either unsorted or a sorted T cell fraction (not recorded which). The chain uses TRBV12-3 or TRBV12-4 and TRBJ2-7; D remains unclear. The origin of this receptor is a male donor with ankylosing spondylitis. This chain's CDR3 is CASSLDRLTSYEQYF. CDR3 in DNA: TGTGCCAGCAGTTTGGACCGCCTCACCTCCTACGAGCAGTACTTC.